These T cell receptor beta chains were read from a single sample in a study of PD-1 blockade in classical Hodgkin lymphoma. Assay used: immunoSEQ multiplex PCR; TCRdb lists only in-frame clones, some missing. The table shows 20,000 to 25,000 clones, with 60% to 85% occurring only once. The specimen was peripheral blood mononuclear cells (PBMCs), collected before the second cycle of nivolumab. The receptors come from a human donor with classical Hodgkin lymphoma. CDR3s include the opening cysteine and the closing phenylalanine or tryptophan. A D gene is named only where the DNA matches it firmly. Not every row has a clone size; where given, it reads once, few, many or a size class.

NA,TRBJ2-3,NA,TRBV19,CASSIEGTLTSTDTQYF,TGTGCCAGTAGTATAGAGGGGACTCTCACAAGCACAGATACGCAGTATTTT
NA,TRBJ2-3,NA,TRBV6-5,CASSYSFGGSTDTQYF,TGTGCCAGCAGTTACTCATTCGGCGGGAGCACAGATACGCAGTATTTT
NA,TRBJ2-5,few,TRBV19,CASSIDGTEETQYF,TGTGCCAGTAGTATAGATGGGACTGAAGAGACCCAGTACTTC
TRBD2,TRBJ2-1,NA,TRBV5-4,CATREGNEQFF,TGTGCTACCCGGGAGGGTAATGAGCAGTTCTTC
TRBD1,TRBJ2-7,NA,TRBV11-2,CASSLRTGSYEQYF,TGTGCCAGCAGCCTCAGGACAGGGAGCTACGAGCAGTACTTC
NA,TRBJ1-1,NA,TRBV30,CAWSGQLNTEAFF,TGTGCCTGGAGTGGGCAGCTGAACACTGAAGCTTTCTTT
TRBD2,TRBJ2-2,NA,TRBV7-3,CASRAPGLAGAGELFF,TGTGCCAGCAGGGCTCCGGGACTAGCGGGAGCGGGGGAGCTGTTTTTT
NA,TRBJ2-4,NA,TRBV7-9,CASSLVGLAKNIQYF,TGTGCCAGCAGCTTGGTAGGGCTAGCCAAAAACATTCAGTACTTC
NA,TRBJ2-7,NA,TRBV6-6,CASSPTGTLSYEQYF,TGTGCCAGCAGCCCTACCGGGACACTCTCCTACGAGCAGTACTTC
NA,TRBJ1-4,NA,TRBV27,CASSPAFSRLAGEKLFF,TGTGCCAGCAGTCCCGCTTTTAGCAGGTTGGCGGGTGAAAAACTGTTTTTT
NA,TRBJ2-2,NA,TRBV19,CASSRTGTSNTGELFF,TGTGCCAGTAGTAGGACCGGGACCTCGAACACCGGGGAGCTGTTTTTT
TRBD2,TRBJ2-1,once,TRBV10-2,CASRGTSGIYNEQFF,TGCGCCAGCAGGGGGACTAGCGGGATCTACAATGAGCAGTTCTTC
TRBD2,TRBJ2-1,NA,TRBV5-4,CASSPGTSGNEQFF,TGTGCCAGCAGCCCGGGAACTAGCGGGAACGAGCAGTTCTTC
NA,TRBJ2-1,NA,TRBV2,CASRLSENEQFF,TGTGCCAGCAGGTTGAGCGAGAATGAGCAGTTCTTC
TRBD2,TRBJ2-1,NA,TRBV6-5,CASSSTGGRNEQFF,TGTGCCAGCAGTTCTACGGGAGGGCGGAATGAGCAGTTCTTC
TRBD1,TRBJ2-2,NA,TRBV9,CASSPLGTGGAGFTGELFF,TGTGCCAGCAGTCCACTAGGGACAGGGGGCGCGGGTTTCACCGGGGAGCTGTTTTTT
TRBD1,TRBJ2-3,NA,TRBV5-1,CASSLQGQPDTQYF,TGCGCCAGCAGCTTACAGGGGCAGCCAGATACGCAGTATTTT
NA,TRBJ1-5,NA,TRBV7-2,CASSLQGEQPQHF,TGTGCCAGCAGCTTACAGGGCGAGCAGCCCCAGCATTTT
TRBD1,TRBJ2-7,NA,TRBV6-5,CASSRQGPYEQYF,TGTGCCAGCAGTCGACAGGGTCCCTACGAGCAGTACTTC
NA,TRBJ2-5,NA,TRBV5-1,CASSLQWRETQYF,TGCGCCAGCAGCTTGCAGTGGAGGGAGACCCAGTACTTC
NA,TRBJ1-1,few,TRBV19,CASSIVMETEAFF,TGTGCCAGTAGTATAGTCATGGAAACTGAAGCTTTCTTT
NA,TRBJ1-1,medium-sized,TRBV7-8,CASSSGQPNTEAFF,TGTGCCAGCAGCTCAGGACAGCCGAACACTGAAGCTTTCTTT
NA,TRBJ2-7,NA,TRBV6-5,CASSYRLGQEPSDF,TGTGCCAGCAGTTACAGATTAGGGCAGGAGCCTTCTGACTTC
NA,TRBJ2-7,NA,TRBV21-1,CASSKEGEREGVYEQYF,TGTGCCAGCAGCAAAGAGGGAGAGCGGGAGGGTGTCTACGAGCAGTACTTC
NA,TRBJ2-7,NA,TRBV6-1,CASSEKVLGSMYEQYF,TGTGCCAGCAGTGAAAAGGTCCTCGGGTCCATGTACGAGCAGTACTTC
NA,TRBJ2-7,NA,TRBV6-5,CASSRTRGEYEQYF,TGTGCCAGCAGTCGAACCCGGGGCGAGTACGAGCAGTACTTC
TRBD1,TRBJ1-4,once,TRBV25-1,CASSEGTGLGEKLFF,TGTGCCAGCAGTGAGGGGACAGGGTTGGGTGAAAAACTGTTTTTT
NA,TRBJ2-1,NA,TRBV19,CASSGPVEQFF,TGTGCCAGTAGTGGACCGGTTGAGCAGTTCTTC
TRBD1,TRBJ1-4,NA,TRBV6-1,CASRDRDIIGALFF,TGTGCCAGCAGGGACAGGGACATAATAGGCGCGCTGTTTTTT
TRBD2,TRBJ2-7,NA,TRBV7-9,CASSRPVGLAGGPGDEQYF,TGTGCCAGCAGCCGGCCCGTGGGACTAGCGGGAGGGCCAGGGGACGAGCAGTACTTC
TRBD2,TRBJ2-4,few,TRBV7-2,CASSRGRPQAGEPKNIQYF,TGTGCCAGCAGCCGAGGAAGACCCCAAGCGGGAGAACCCAAAAACATTCAGTACTTC
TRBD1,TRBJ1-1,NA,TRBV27,CASSHGTGGARNTEAFF,TGTGCCAGCAGTCACGGGACAGGGGGCGCGAGGAACACTGAAGCTTTCTTT
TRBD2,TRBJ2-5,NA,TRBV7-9,CASTRTSGVGETQYF,TGTGCCAGCACTCGGACTAGCGGGGTAGGGGAGACCCAGTACTTC
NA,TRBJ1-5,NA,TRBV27,CASSLLGSNQPQHF,TGTGCCAGCAGTTTATTGGGGTCGAATCAGCCCCAGCATTTT
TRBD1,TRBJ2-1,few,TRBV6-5,CASRRDRENYNEQFF,TGTGCCAGCAGGAGGGACAGGGAGAATTACAATGAGCAGTTCTTC
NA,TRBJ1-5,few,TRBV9,CASSVEQGSQPQHF,TGTGCCAGCAGCGTAGAGCAGGGAAGTCAGCCCCAGCATTTT
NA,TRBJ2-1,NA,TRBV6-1,CASKHSEDLYNEQFF,TGTGCCAGCAAACACTCCGAAGACCTTTACAATGAGCAGTTCTTC
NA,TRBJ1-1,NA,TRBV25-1,CASSEYMGGGNTEAFF,TGTGCCAGCAGTGAATATATGGGGGGTGGGAACACTGAAGCTTTCTTT
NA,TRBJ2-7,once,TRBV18,CASSPQSPHEQYF,TGTGCCAGCTCACCACAATCCCCACACGAGCAGTACTTC
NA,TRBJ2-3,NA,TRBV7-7,CASSLDREATQYF,TGTGCTAGCAGCTTAGACAGGGAGGCTACGCAGTATTTT
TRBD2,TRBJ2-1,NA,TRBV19,CASSGLAGQAYNEQFF,TGTGCCAGTAGTGGGCTAGCGGGACAAGCCTACAATGAGCAGTTCTTC
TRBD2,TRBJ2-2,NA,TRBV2,CASSRGGFTSGSGELFF,TGTGCCAGCAGTCGAGGGGGATTTACTAGCGGGAGCGGGGAGCTGTTTTTT
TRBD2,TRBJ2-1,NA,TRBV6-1,CASSETGGRYGFF,TGTGCCAGCAGTGAGACTGGCGGGAGATACGGGTTCTTC
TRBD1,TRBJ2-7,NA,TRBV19,CASNQGASYEQYF,TGTGCCAGTAATCAGGGGGCAAGCTACGAGCAGTACTTC
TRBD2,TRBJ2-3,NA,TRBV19,CASSKTSDPLGDTQYF,TGTGCCAGTAGTAAGACTAGCGATCCCCTCGGAGATACGCAGTATTTT
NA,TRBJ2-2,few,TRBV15,CATSITRGTGELFF,TGTGCCACCAGCATAACGAGGGGTACCGGGGAGCTGTTTTTT
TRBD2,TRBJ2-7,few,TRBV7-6,CASSLLAGGYEQYF,TGTGCCAGCAGCTTGCTAGCGGGAGGATACGAGCAGTACTTC
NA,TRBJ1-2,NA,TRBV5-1,CASSIAGPGQGYTF,TGCGCCAGCAGCATCGCGGGCCCGGGTCAGGGCTACACCTTC
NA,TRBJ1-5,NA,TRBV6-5,CAIVKGGRDNQPQHF,TGTGCCATCGTTAAAGGGGGGCGCGACAATCAGCCCCAGCATTTT
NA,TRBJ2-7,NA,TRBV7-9,CASRPDSGEQYF,TGTGCCAGCAGACCGGACAGTGGAGAGCAGTACTTC
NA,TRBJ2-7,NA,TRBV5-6,CASSLDPTSEQYF,TGTGCCAGCAGCTTGGATCCGACCTCCGAGCAGTACTTC
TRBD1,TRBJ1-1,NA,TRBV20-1,CSATRTGEAFF,TGCAGTGCTACCCGGACAGGGGAAGCTTTCTTT